Presented here are 22 T cell receptor beta chains from one specimen sequenced in a study of cytomegalovirus exposure and HLA in healthy donors. 13 Jbeta primers and 60 Vbeta primers were used for the PCR. The protocol was immunoSEQ multiplex PCR, while the TCRdb copy is restricted to in-frame clones and leaves out a portion. Of about 200,000 clones listed, around 79% are singletons. The sample taken for sequencing was PBMCs. Source of these receptors: a girl aged 2-9 years in good health and CMV-seronegative.

The genes are TRBV18 and TRBJ1-1; D is possibly TRBD1 (6 bases). The V end lost 0 bases, the J end lost 1 base, and 6 bases lay between the germline ends. CDR3 length: 14 residues. CDR1 KGHSH and CDR2 LQKENI come from the germline V gene. CDR3 coding DNA: TGTGCCAGCTCACCACCGACAGGGAACACTGAAGCTTTCTTT. As protein: CASSPPTGNTEAFF.

The J gene is TRBJ2-1, the V gene TRBV9; D not resolved. The germline CDR1 and CDR2 sequences are SGDLS and YYNGEE. Trimming removed 0 bases at V and 0 bases at J, with 13 bases between. CDR3 length equals 17 residues. The CDR3 reads CASSVDGDAFSYNEQFF. For the CDR3, the DNA is TGTGCCAGCAGCGTAGATGGAGATGCATTCTCCTACAATGAGCAGTTCTTC.

The gene calls are TRBV19 and TRBJ2-5; D possibly corresponds to TRBD2 (5 bases). Germline lookup yields CDR1 LNHDA and CDR2 SQIVND (reference sequence). The ends were cut back, 6 bases at V and 2 bases at J, with 16 bases in the middle. This CDR3 has 15 amino acids. Here the CDR3 DNA reads TGTGCCAGTAGAAGGAGTTTGGGAGAACAAGAGACCCAGTACTTC. As protein: CASRRSLGEQETQYF.

The V call is TRBV29-1, the J call TRBJ2-3; no firm D call. The ends were cut back, 5 bases at V and 2 bases at J, with 8 bases in the middle. The CDR3 is 12 residues long. From germline, CDR1 is SQVTM and CDR2 ANQGSEA. The CDR3 bases are TGCAGCGTTTACGGTTTCACAGATACGCAGTATTTT. It yields the protein CSVYGFTDTQYF.

The rearrangement links TRBV6-1 to TRBJ2-7; D possibly corresponds to TRBD2 (6 bases). Germline lookup yields CDR1 MNHNS and CDR2 SASEGT. The CDR3 loop spans 16 amino acids. Trimming pared 4 bases from V and 0 bases from J, leaving 16 bases between. CDR3 amino acids: CASSARRSGGSYEQYF. The CDR3 DNA reads as TGTGCCAGCAGTGCCCGCCGTAGCGGAGGCTCCTACGAGCAGTACTTC.

The chain combines TRBV28 with TRBJ1-2, with 9 bases fitting TRBD1. The CDR3 is 13 amino acids. CDR1 and CDR2 from the germline V gene are MDHEN and SYDVKM. J gave up 4 bases and V 10 bases, and 7 bases lay outside the gene matches. As DNA, the CDR3 is TGTGCCACCCGACCGGGACAGGGCTATGGCTACACCTTC. This translates into CATRPGQGYGYTF.

The chain couples TRBV6-1 to TRBJ1-5; D possibly corresponds to TRBD1 (5 bases). V lost 0 bases and J 11 bases, leaving 17 bases between the germline ends. Germline V gene sequence: CDR1 MNHNS, CDR2 SASEGT. The CDR3 length is 15 residues. The CDR3 bases are TGTGCCAGCAGTGAAGCGCGGGACGGTCCCCCGTCCCAGCATTTT. This gives the protein CASSEARDGPPSQHF.

This chain uses TRBV14 with TRBJ2-1; D not certain. V was clipped by 4 bases and J by 7 bases, with 8 bases between them. Germline V CDR1 and CDR2: SGHDN, FVKESK. CDR3 length: 12 amino acids. CDR3 in amino acids: CASSPYSNEQFF. The CDR3 region has the DNA TGTGCCAGCAGCCCCTACTCGAATGAGCAGTTCTTC.

This chain connects TRBV30 to TRBJ2-5; TRBD1 agrees at 7 bases. The CDR3 is 11 amino acids. Germline values: CDR1 GTSNPN, CDR2 SVGIG (reference sequence). Trimming at V came to 4 bases and at J to 4 bases, leaving 0 bases not matched to a gene. In DNA, the CDR3 is TGTGCCTGGAACAGGGGAGAGACCCAGTACTTC. Its protein is CAWNRGETQYF. Drawing the rest from reference TRBV30 and TRBJ2-5, the complete variable domain is SQTIHQWPATLVQPVGSPLSLECTVEGTSNPNLYWYRQAAGRGLQLLFYSVGIGQISSEVPQNLSASRPQDRQFILSSKKLLLSDSGFYLCAWNRGETQYFGPGTRLLVL.

CDR3 nucleotide sequence: TGTGCCAGCAGCCAGACTAGCGGGAGTTACAATGAGCAGTTCTTC. As protein: CASSQTSGSYNEQFF. The rearrangement joins TRBV7-7 to TRBJ2-1; 12 nucleotides agree with TRBD2. This CDR3 comprises 15 residues. Germline lookup yields CDR1 SSHAT and CDR2 FNYEAQ (reference sequence). V lost 5 bases and J lost 4; bases outside the gene matches: 3.

This clone was observed once. This chain links TRBV15 with TRBJ2-1; D remains unclear. V dropped 0 bases and J dropped 9 bases, with 12 bases sitting between them. The CDR3 is made up of 14 amino acids. Germline V gene sequence: CDR1 LNHNV, CDR2 YYDKDF (reference sequence). The CDR3 DNA is TGTGCCACCAGCAGAGATCGGTTGTCGGTTGAGCAGTTCTTC. It is translated as CATSRDRLSVEQFF.

This chain joins TRBV5-1 and TRBJ1-1; TRBD1 aligns across 7 bases. The CDR3 contains 17 residues. Germline loops: CDR1 SGHRS, CDR2 YFSETQ. V was pared by 0 bases and J by 4 bases, with 12 bases of the junction left unmatched. The CDR3 DNA reads TGCGCCAGCAGCTTGGTACCCTCGTCGACAGGGAGCACTGAAGCTTTCTTT. Residues: CASSLVPSSTGSTEAFF.

The V gene is TRBV30, the J gene TRBJ1-2; a weak D match, TRBD1 (5 bases). Trimming took 1 base from V and 3 from J, leaving 18 bases between them. Germline-derived CDR1 and CDR2 are GTSNPN and SVGIG (reference sequence). The CDR3 length is 16 residues. The chain's CDR3 is CAWSELRTLWDYGYTF. CDR3 sequence (DNA): TGTGCCTGGAGTGAGTTGAGGACACTTTGGGACTATGGCTACACCTTC.

This clone was seen a single time. The chain employs TRBV5-1 and TRBJ1-1, with D possibly TRBD1 on 5 matching bases. The ends were cut back, 5 bases at V and 8 bases at J, with 16 bases in the middle. Germline V gene lookup returns CDR1 SGHRS and CDR2 YFSETQ. This CDR3 contains 13 residues. CDR3 residues: CASSRPGNREAFF. CDR3 nucleotide sequence: TGCGCCAGCAGTCGACCCGGCAACAGGGAAGCTTTCTTT.

The chain joins TRBV5-4 to TRBJ1-1, with D perhaps matching TRBD1 (5 bases). This CDR3 has 16 amino acids. Germline-derived CDR1 and CDR2 are SGHNT and YYREEE (reference sequence). V was shortened by 4 bases and J by 0 bases, with 16 bases between the two germline ends. The CDR3 reads CASSLPDSPMNTEAFF. As DNA, the CDR3 is TGTGCCAGCAGCCTCCCAGACAGCCCCATGAACACTGAAGCTTTCTTT. Complete variable domain (other parts from reference TRBV5-4 and TRBJ1-1): ETGVTQSPTHLIKTRGQQVTLRCSSQSGHNTVSWYQQALGQGPQFIFQYYREEENGRGNFPPRFSGLQFPNYSSELNVNALELDDSALYLCASSLPDSPMNTEAFFGQGTRLTVV.

This clone was recorded a few times. This rearrangement joins TRBV21-1 to TRBJ1-5. TRBV21-1 is termed a pseudogene. The CDR3 is made up of 16 amino acids. In DNA, the CDR3 is TGTGCCAGCAGCAAATATCCCAAGAGAAGAGATCAGCCCCAGCATTTT. Translation: CASSKYPKRRDQPQHF.

The chain recombines TRBV7-9 with TRBJ2-1, with 10 bases aligning to TRBD2. V shed 3 bases, J shed 8 bases, and the junction held 4 bases outside the gene matches. The germline V gene encodes CDR1 SEHNR and CDR2 FQNEAQ (reference sequence). The CDR3 consists of 14 residues. The DNA of the CDR3 is TGTGCCAGCAGCTTTCTAGCGGGGGTCGATGAGCAGTTCTTC. Its protein is CASSFLAGVDEQFF.

The chain is built from TRBV7-2 and TRBJ1-1; D gene unclear. Germline V lookup: CDR1 SGHTA, CDR2 FQGNSA. The CDR3 sequence is 15 residues long. The V end was cut by 7 bases, the J end by 1 base, with 16 bases between. CDR3 sequence (DNA): TGTGCCAGCAATCCCACGCGGGATAGGAACACTGAAGCTTTCTTT. Translating gives CASNPTRDRNTEAFF.

The chain recombines TRBV10-3 with TRBJ2-7, with 7 bases matching TRBD2. V lost 4 bases and J lost 7; bases outside the gene matches: 10. The CDR3 contains 14 residues. Germline V gives CDR1 ENHRY, CDR2 SYGVKD. The CDR3 reads CAISGARERGEQYF. CDR3 sequence (DNA): TGTGCCATCAGTGGGGCCCGGGAGCGGGGAGAGCAGTACTTC.

The chain uses TRBV5-1 and TRBJ1-3; D may be TRBD1 (5 bases). Trimming stripped 4 bases from V and 5 bases from J, with 16 bases between. The length of the CDR3 is 15 residues. Germline CDR1 is SGHRS and CDR2 is YFSETQ. CDR3: CASSPGDGDRNTIYF. DNA for the CDR3: TGCGCCAGCAGCCCGGGGGACGGAGACCGAAACACCATATATTTT.

The CDR3 sequence is CASSEWSREGGYTF. In DNA, the CDR3 is TGTGCCAGCAGTGAATGGAGCCGGGAGGGTGGCTACACCTTC. The V call is TRBV6-1, the J call TRBJ1-2, with no clear D. V shed 2 bases and J shed 7 bases, with 14 bases lying between them. The CDR3 extends over 14 amino acids. Germline V gene data show CDR1 as MNHNS and CDR2 as SASEGT.

The chain has TRBV18 and TRBJ1-2, with TRBD1 as a possible D gene (5 bases). Trimming took off 5 bases at V and 0 bases at J, with 22 bases between the two ends. In germline, CDR1 is KGHSH, CDR2 LQKENI. The CDR3 is made up of 18 amino acids. The CDR3 loop reads CASSTPRQGFMANYGYTF. The CDR3 bases are TGTGCCAGCTCAACCCCCCGGCAGGGCTTTATGGCTAACTATGGCTACACCTTC.